The 4 T cell receptor beta chains reported below all come from one sample, sequenced in a study of response to subunit inactivated influenza vaccine. TCRdb re-derived calls from the RT-PCR reads in MiXCR, one entry per CDR3 protein. This table holds about 800,000 distinct CDR3 sequences, around 20% found once. The sequences come from PBMCs from blood, collected 5 to 6 days after vaccination. Receptors were obtained from a man aged 50 or older who received an inactivated influenza vaccine.

This clonotype was detected a few times. The chain couples TRBV11-2 to TRBJ2-5; TRBD2 matches at 7 bases. Germline CDR1 is SGHAT and CDR2 is FQNNGV. The CDR3 has 15 residues. The ends lost 7 bases at V and 5 bases at J; junction bases unmatched: 13. This CDR3 is CASTKREGLRETQYF. CDR3 in DNA: TGTGCCAGCACAAAGAGGGAGGGCCTACGGGAGACCCAGTACTTC.

This clonotype was seen many times. The chain combines TRBV4-2 with TRBJ2-3; TRBD2 matches 9 bases. The V and J ends lost 1 base and 1 base, in that order; junction bases with no gene match: 3. Per the germline V gene, CDR1 is LGHNA and CDR2 is YNFKEQ. The CDR3 sequence is 16 residues long. This chain's CDR3 is CASSQGVAGGTDTQYF. CDR3 DNA: TGTGCCAGCAGCCAAGGGGTAGCGGGGGGCACAGATACGCAGTATTTT.

The gene calls are TRBV12-3 or TRBV12-4 and TRBJ1-6; D gene ambiguous. There are 15 residues in the CDR3. The V end lost 3 bases, the J end lost 10 bases, and 16 bases lay between the germline ends. The CDR3 reads CASSFETYTDSPLHF. DNA for the CDR3: TGTGCCAGCAGTTTCGAAACCTACACGGACTCACCCCTCCACTTT.

In this sample, this clonotype turned up many times. The chain carries TRBV12-3 or TRBV12-4 and TRBJ2-1; no definite D call. This CDR3 has 14 amino acids. Trimming shortened V by 5 bases and J by 5 bases, and 13 bases separated the two germline ends. The CDR3 bases are TGTGCCAGCAGTACCGGACCCGAAAACAATGAGCAGTTCTTC. The encoded protein is CASSTGPENNEQFF.